This entry lists 18 T cell receptor beta chains sequenced from one sample in a study of memory CD4+ T cells and cytomegalovirus serostatus. Profiled with immunoSEQ multiplex PCR; TCRdb holds only in-frame clones, not every one. The sample lists under 50,000 clones, 70% to 80% occurring once. Single viable CD3+CD4+CD8-CD45RO+ cells were sorted as the memory CD4+ T cells. Material for sequencing was memory CD4+ T cells from blood. Receptors were obtained from an adult in good health and CMV-seropositive.

CDR3 in DNA: TGTGCCAGCAGTGAAGCAGGGAGGGAGACCCAGTACTTC. Protein sequence: CASSEAGRETQYF. The rearrangement links TRBV6-1 to TRBJ2-5, with D possibly matching TRBD2 (6 bases). Germline CDR1 reads MNHNS; CDR2 reads SASEGT. The CDR3 is 13 residues long. Trimming took off 0 bases at V and 5 bases at J, with 7 bases between the two ends.

V gene TRBV10-3 combines with J gene TRBJ2-7; a possible D gene is TRBD1 (5 bases). Trimming took off 2 bases at V and 6 bases at J, with 14 bases between the two ends. Germline assignment: CDR1 ENHRY and CDR2 SYGVKD. The CDR3 has 14 amino acids. The CDR3 reads CAISEIGVGSEQYF. The DNA of the CDR3 is TGTGCCATCAGTGAGATAGGGGTAGGTAGCGAGCAGTACTTC.

The chain couples TRBV28 to TRBJ2-3; 8 positions agree with TRBD2. The CDR3 covers 15 residues. V was clipped by 7 bases and J by 1 base; unmatched bases: 7. CDR1 and CDR2 from the germline V gene are MDHEN and SYDVKM. CDR3 in amino acids: CASNPGGEGTDTQYF. The CDR3 DNA follows: TGTGCCAGCAACCCCGGGGGGGAAGGCACAGATACGCAGTATTTT.

The V call is TRBV7-2, the J call TRBJ1-3; unclear D gene. The CDR3 is 17 amino acids. Germline V gene sequence: CDR1 SGHTA, CDR2 FQGNSA. Trimming pared 5 bases from V and 6 bases from J, leaving 23 bases between. This CDR3 is CASSPPGSQQVLNTIYF. Written as DNA, the CDR3 is TGTGCCAGCAGCCCCCCGGGCTCTCAGCAAGTCTTAAACACCATATATTTT.

The chain combines TRBV18 with TRBJ2-2; TRBD2 aligns across 7 bases. With 1 base clipped from V and 3 bases from J, the junction kept 5 bases outside the gene matches. This CDR3 is 16 amino acids long. Germline values: CDR1 KGHSH, CDR2 LQKENI. In DNA form, the CDR3 reads TGTGCCAGCTCACCACGTCCCAGCGGGGACACCGGGGAGCTGTTTTTT. Translation gives CASSPRPSGDTGELFF.

CDR3 sequence reads: CARISGTPWAEAFF. The CDR3 region has the DNA TGCGCCAGAATATCTGGGACACCTTGGGCTGAAGCTTTCTTT. The chain employs TRBV23-1 and TRBJ1-1, with D perhaps TRBD1 (6 bases). TRBV23-1 falls under the ORF class, with uncertain function. The CDR3 is 14 amino acids. V lost 9 bases, J lost 6 bases, and 20 bases lay in between.

The CDR3 bases are TGTGCCAGCAGTCACCGGGACAGCTCCTACAATGAGCAGTTCTTC. Translating gives CASSHRDSSYNEQFF. The rearrangement uses TRBV6-5 and TRBJ2-1; 7 positions agree with TRBD1. J gave up 0 bases and V 5 bases, and 4 bases lay outside the gene matches. Germline assignment: CDR1 MNHEY and CDR2 SVGAGI. This CDR3 region has 15 residues.

To note about this clone: Its ends do not fully match the called genes, so a read error is possible. This chain joins TRBV11-1 and TRBJ2-5; D uncertain. Germline-derived CDR1 and CDR2 are SGHAT and FQDESV (reference sequence). The CDR3 loop spans 12 amino acids. This CDR3 is CASSVAEETQYF. DNA of the CDR3: TGTGCCAGCAGCGTAGCCGAAGAGACCCAGTACTTC.

The chain joins TRBV7-3 to TRBJ2-1; D is perhaps TRBD1 or TRBD2 (5 bases each). The V and J ends lost 5 bases and 0 bases respectively, with 11 bases between them. This CDR3 region has 15 residues. Looked up from germline, CDR1 is SGHTA and CDR2 is FQGTGA. The CDR3 DNA reads as TGTGCCAGCAGCCAGGGACCGACCTCCTACAATGAGCAGTTCTTC. Translating gives CASSQGPTSYNEQFF.

The chain employs TRBV7-9 and TRBJ2-3, with TRBD2 matching 7 bases. The V and J ends lost 5 bases and 0 bases, in that order; junction bases with no gene match: 8. The length of the CDR3 is 16 residues. Germline-derived CDR1 and CDR2 are SEHNR and FQNEAQ (reference sequence). In DNA, the CDR3 is TGTGCCAGCAGCCGGCTAGCGGCCCCAAGCACAGATACGCAGTATTTT. Its translation is CASSRLAAPSTDTQYF.

This sequence joins TRBV28 and TRBJ2-3; 15 nucleotides line up with TRBD2. This CDR3 comprises 19 residues. Unmatched junction bases numbered 15, after V lost 6 bases and J lost 5 bases. The germline CDR1 and CDR2 sequences are MDHEN and SYDVKM. CDR3 sequence reads: CASSRRPGLAGGRRDTQYF. CDR3 sequence (DNA): TGTGCCAGCAGCCGAAGACCGGGACTAGCGGGAGGAAGGAGAGATACGCAGTATTTT.

Written as DNA, the CDR3 is TGTGCCAGCAGCGTAACAGGGAGGTTAGCTAATGAAAAACTGTTTTTT. The encoded protein is CASSVTGRLANEKLFF. This chain links TRBV9 with TRBJ1-4; D is perhaps TRBD1 (6 bases). Germline CDR1 reads SGDLS; CDR2 reads YYNGEE. V was cut by 1 base and J by 3 bases, with 13 bases left in between. This CDR3 has 16 residues.

V is TRBV5-5 and J is TRBJ2-5; 12 bases align to TRBD2. The CDR3 length is 16 residues. Looked up from germline, CDR1 is SGHKS and CDR2 is YYEKEE (reference sequence). V trimming: 2 bases; J trimming: 5 bases; junction bases outside the gene matches: 7. CDR3 residues: CASSLLTSGSGETQYF. As DNA, the CDR3 is TGTGCCAGCAGCTTACTGACTAGCGGGAGTGGCGAGACCCAGTACTTC. Combining the CDR3 with reference TRBV5-5 and TRBJ2-5 gives the whole variable domain DAGVTQSPTHLIKTRGQQVTLRCSPISGHKSVSWYQQVLGQGPQFIFQYYEKEERGRGNFPDRFSARQFPNYSSELNVNALLLGDSALYLCASSLLTSGSGETQYFGPGTRLLVL.

J is TRBJ2-5 and V is TRBV9; the match to TRBD2 covers 15 bases. This CDR3 region has 16 residues. Germline loops: CDR1 SGDLS, CDR2 YYNGEE. V shed 4 bases and J 4 bases; nucleotides not matched to a gene: 5. CDR3: CASSRGLAGGRETQYF. The CDR3 DNA reads as TGTGCCAGCAGCCGGGGACTAGCGGGGGGTCGAGAGACCCAGTACTTC.

The J gene is TRBJ1-5, the V gene TRBV6-6, with D possibly TRBD1 on 5 matching bases. V was cut by 2 bases and J by 4 bases, with 9 bases left in between. Germline V gene lookup returns CDR1 MNHNY and CDR2 SVGAGI (reference sequence). This CDR3 comprises 14 residues. This CDR3 is CASSYRGRNQPQHF. The CDR3 nucleotides are TGTGCCAGCAGTTACAGGGGTAGGAATCAGCCCCAGCATTTT.

This clone was detected only once. The V and J genes are TRBV10-3 and TRBJ2-1; maybe TRBD1 (5 bases). The CDR3 spans 14 residues. V gave up 5 bases and J gave up 3 bases, with 11 bases separating them. The germline V gene has CDR1 ENHRY and CDR2 SYGVKD. Written as DNA, the CDR3 is TGTGCCATCAGTTTCTCACAGGTCTACAATGAGCAGTTCTTC. It specifies CAISFSQVYNEQFF.

The rearrangement uses TRBV6-1 and TRBJ2-2, with a weak D call TRBD1 (6 bases). Trimming pared 11 bases from V and 2 bases from J, leaving 12 bases between. This CDR3 is 13 amino acids long. Germline CDR1 reads MNHNS; CDR2 reads SASEGT. The CDR3 sequence: CAGWDKNTGELFF. CDR3 DNA sequence: TGTGCCGGATGGGACAAAAACACCGGGGAGCTGTTTTTT.

The CDR3 region has the DNA TGTGCCAGCCTCGGACCTTACAATGAGCAGTTCTTC. It is translated as CASLGPYNEQFF. The rearrangement joins TRBV19 to TRBJ2-1, with D unresolved. V lost 9 bases and J lost 4, with 10 bases in between. The germline gives CDR1 LNHDA, CDR2 SQIVND (reference sequence). This CDR3 is built from 12 residues. Full variable domain (missing parts from reference TRBV19 and TRBJ2-1): DGGITQSPKYLFRKEGQNVTLSCEQNLNHDAMYWYRQDPGQGLRLIYYSQIVNDFQKGDIAEGYSVSREKKESFPLTVTSAQKNPTAFYLCASLGPYNEQFFGPGTRLTVL.